This TCR beta chain stems from a study of T-cell reconstitution after alpha-beta-depleted transplantation in children. The study's findings and limits: T-cell numbers and diversity one year post-transplant derived largely from freshly generated T cells. Diversity of TCRbeta at day 60 was high in some patients, arising from surviving recipient T cells and thymic progenitors.

The library targeted TCRbeta and was prepared with unique molecular identifiers. TCRdb used MiXCR to reprocess the PCR reads, holding one entry per CDR3 protein. The sample carries about 210,000 distinct CDR3 sequences, over 15% recorded once. Trimming stripped 3 bases from V and 7 bases from J, with 13 bases between. Germline V gene data show CDR1 as SGHAT and CDR2 as FQNNGV. This CDR3 contains 14 residues. This clonotype has a count of ten or more. Its antigen is not known. This chain links TRBV11-2 with TRBJ2-1; no clear D. The receptor comes from a male patient under 10 years old who had a stem cell transplant for acute lymphoblastic leukemia, so the T cells may come from the graft donor. Source: PBMCs, mostly from graft donor cells, taken 360 days after TCRalphabeta/CD19-depleted stem cell transplant. The CDR3 reads CASSFNPERNEQFF. The CDR3 DNA reads as TGTGCCAGCAGCTTCAATCCCGAGAGGAATGAGCAGTTCTTC.